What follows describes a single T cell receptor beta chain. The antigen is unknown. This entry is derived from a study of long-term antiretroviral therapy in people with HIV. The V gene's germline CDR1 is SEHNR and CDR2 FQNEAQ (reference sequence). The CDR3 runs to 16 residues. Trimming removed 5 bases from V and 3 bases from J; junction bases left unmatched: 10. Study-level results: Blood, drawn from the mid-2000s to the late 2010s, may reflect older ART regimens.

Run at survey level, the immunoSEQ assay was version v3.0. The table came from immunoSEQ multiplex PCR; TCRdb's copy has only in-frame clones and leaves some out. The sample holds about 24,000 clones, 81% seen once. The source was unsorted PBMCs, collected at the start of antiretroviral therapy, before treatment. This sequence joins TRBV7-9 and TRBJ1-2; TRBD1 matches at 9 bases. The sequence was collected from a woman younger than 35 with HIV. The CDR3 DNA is TGTGCCAGCAGCCATGGCGGGGACAGGGCTCACTATGGCTACACCTTC. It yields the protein CASSHGGDRAHYGYTF.